This T cell receptor beta chain is from a study of sequential checkpoint blockade in melanoma. The treatment was: randomized to nivolumab then ipilimumab (arm A) or the reverse (arm B). In germline, CDR1 is SQVTM, CDR2 ANQGSEA. The CDR3 consists of 14 residues. With V trimmed by 4 bases and J by 3 bases, 6 bases remained unmatched. The assay was immunoSEQ multiplex PCR, and TCRdb's table has in-frame clones only and misses some. The sample lists tens of thousands of clones, approximately 82% occurring once. The sample here was CD8+ T cells sorted from blood (inferred from file names), taken from a patient given nivolumab and ipilimumab in sequence. The receptor was derived from a human donor with melanoma. The chain couples TRBV29-1 to TRBJ2-3, with 8 bases lining up with TRBD1. The CDR3, as DNA: TGCAGCGTTGGCGGCAGGGGGCGAACAGATACGCAGTATTTT. Encoded protein: CSVGGRGRTDTQYF.